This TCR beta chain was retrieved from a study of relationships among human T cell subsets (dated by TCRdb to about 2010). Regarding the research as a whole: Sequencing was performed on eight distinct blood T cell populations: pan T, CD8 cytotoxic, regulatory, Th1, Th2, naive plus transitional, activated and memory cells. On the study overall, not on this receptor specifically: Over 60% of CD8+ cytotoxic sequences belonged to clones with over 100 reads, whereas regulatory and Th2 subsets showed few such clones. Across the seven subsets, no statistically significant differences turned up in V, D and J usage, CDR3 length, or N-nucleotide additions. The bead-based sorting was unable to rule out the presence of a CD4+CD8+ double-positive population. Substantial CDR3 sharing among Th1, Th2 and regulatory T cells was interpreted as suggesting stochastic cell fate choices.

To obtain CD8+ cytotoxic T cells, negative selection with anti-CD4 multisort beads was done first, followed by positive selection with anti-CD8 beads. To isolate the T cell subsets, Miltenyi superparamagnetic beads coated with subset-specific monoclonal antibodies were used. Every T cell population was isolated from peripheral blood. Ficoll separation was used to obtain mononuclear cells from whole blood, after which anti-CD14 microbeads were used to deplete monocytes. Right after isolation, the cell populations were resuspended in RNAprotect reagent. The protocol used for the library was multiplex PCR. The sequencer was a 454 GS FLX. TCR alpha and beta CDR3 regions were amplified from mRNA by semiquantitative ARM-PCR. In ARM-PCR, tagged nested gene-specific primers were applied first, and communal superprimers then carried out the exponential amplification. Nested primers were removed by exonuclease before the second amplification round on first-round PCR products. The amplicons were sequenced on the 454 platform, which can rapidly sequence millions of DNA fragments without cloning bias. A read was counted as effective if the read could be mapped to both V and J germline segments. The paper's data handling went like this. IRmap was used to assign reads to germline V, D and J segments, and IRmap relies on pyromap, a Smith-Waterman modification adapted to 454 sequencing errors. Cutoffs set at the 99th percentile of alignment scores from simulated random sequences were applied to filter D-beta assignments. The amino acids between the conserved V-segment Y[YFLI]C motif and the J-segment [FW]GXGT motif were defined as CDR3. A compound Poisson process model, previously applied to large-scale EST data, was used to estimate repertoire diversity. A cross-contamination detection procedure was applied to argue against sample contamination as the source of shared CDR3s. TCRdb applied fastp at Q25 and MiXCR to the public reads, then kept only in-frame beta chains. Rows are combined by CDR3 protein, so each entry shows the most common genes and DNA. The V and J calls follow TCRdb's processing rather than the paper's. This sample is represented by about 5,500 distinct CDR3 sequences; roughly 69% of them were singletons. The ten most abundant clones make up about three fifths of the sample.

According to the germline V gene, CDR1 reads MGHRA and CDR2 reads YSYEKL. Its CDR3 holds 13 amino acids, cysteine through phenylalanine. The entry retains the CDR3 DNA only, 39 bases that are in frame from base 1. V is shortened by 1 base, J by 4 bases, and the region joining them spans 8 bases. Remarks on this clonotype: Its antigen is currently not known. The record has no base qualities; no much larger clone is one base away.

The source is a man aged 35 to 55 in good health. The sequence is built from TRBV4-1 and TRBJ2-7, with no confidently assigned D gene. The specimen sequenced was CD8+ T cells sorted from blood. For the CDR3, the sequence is CASSQGGGYEQYF. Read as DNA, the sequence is TGCGCCAGCAGCCAAGGTGGCGGATACGAGCAGTACTTC.